Listed here are 26 T cell receptor beta chains from one sample, sequenced in a study of CD8 T cells in Susac syndrome. Reverse transcription of roughly 0.5 to 1 ug RNA used random hexamers. One entry per CDR3 protein results from TCRdb running MiXCR on the immunoSEQ multiplex PCR reads. The table lists around 170,000 distinct CDR3 sequences, around 93% of them singletons, with about 0.17% in the top ten. Sequencing was done on a sample of CD8+ T cells from PBMCs. These TCRs come from a human donor with Susac syndrome.

This clonotype was seen once. The chain links TRBV7-2 to TRBJ1-5; 9 nucleotides match TRBD1. V lost 1 base to trimming and J lost 7 bases; unmatched junction nucleotides: 5. The CDR3 is 15 amino acids. Germline V gene data show CDR1 as SGHTA and CDR2 as FQGNSA. In nucleotides, the CDR3 is TGTGCCAGCAGCTTAGAGGACAGGGGATACCAGCCCCAGCATTTT. It translates to CASSLEDRGYQPQHF.

The V call is TRBV24-1, the J call TRBJ2-1, with 7 bases aligning to TRBD1. CDR3 length: 15 amino acids. Per the germline V gene, CDR1 is KGHDR and CDR2 is SFDVKD. Losses at the gene ends were 4 bases for V and 3 bases for J; bases not matched to a gene: 5. The CDR3 region is CATSEAGGDYNEQFF. The CDR3 nucleotides are TGTGCCACCAGTGAAGCAGGGGGTGACTACAATGAGCAGTTCTTC.

This chain links TRBV28 with TRBJ2-3; D gene ambiguous. In germline, CDR1 is MDHEN, CDR2 SYDVKM. The CDR3 has 14 amino acids. V was clipped by 8 bases and J by 1 base, with 13 bases between them. The CDR3: CASELTRGTDTQYF. CDR3 DNA: TGTGCCAGCGAATTAACCCGGGGCACAGATACGCAGTATTTT.

This clonotype is a singleton in its sample. The chain has TRBV19 and TRBJ1-1; D not resolved. The CDR3 loop spans 12 amino acids. Germline assignment: CDR1 LNHDA and CDR2 SQIVND (reference sequence). V lost 1 base and J lost 7, with 7 bases in between. The CDR3 here is CASSIVGVEAFF. CDR3 nucleotide sequence: TGTGCCAGTAGTATAGTTGGGGTTGAAGCTTTCTTT.

CDR3 protein: CASSLASGETQYF. As DNA, the CDR3 is TGTGCCAGCAGCTTGGCCTCGGGAGAGACCCAGTACTTC. J is TRBJ2-5 and V is TRBV11-3, with D unclear. The CDR3 is made up of 13 amino acids. V lost 3 bases, J lost 4 bases, and 9 bases lay in between. From germline, CDR1 is SGHNT and CDR2 YENEEA.

The chain is built from TRBV27 and TRBJ2-1; 10 bases are shared with TRBD1. The CDR3 has 13 residues. Germline values: CDR1 MNHEY, CDR2 SMNVEV (reference sequence). The junction had 4 bases not matched to a gene; V was cut back by 6 bases and J by 8 bases. This chain's CDR3 is CASSSGQGYEQFF. For the CDR3, the DNA is TGTGCCAGCAGCTCGGGACAGGGGTATGAGCAGTTCTTC.

The V call is TRBV6-2 or TRBV6-3, the J call TRBJ2-7; the D is unclear. V was trimmed by 4 bases and J by 2 bases, leaving 6 bases between them. This CDR3 spans 12 amino acids. Germline V gene lookup returns CDR1 MNHEY and CDR2 SVGEGT. The CDR3 DNA reads as TGTGCCAGCAGTTCCAGGACCTACGAGCAGTACTTC. Amino acid sequence: CASSSRTYEQYF.

The gene calls are TRBV7-3 and TRBJ2-3, with D possibly being TRBD1 or TRBD2 (6 bases each). CDR3 length equals 14 residues. V gave up 4 bases and J gave up 1 base, with 9 bases separating them. Germline lookup yields CDR1 SGHTA and CDR2 FQGTGA. CDR3 coding DNA: TGTGCCAGCAGCTCGGGGGCCGGCACAGATACGCAGTATTTT. Residues: CASSSGAGTDTQYF.

The V gene is TRBV6-5, the J gene TRBJ1-2, with D uncertain. The V and J ends lost 6 bases and 8 bases respectively, with 13 bases between them. The CDR3 spans 12 residues. Germline V gene lookup returns CDR1 MNHEY and CDR2 SVGAGI. The CDR3 nucleotides read TGTGCCAGCAGCAGGTATCCGGGGGGCTACACCTTC. Its protein product is CASSRYPGGYTF.

The V call is TRBV30, the J call TRBJ1-1; D is uncertain. This CDR3 spans 13 amino acids. Germline V gene lookup returns CDR1 GTSNPN and CDR2 SVGIG (reference sequence). The germline V and J ends were trimmed by 3 bases and 7 bases, with 15 bases remaining between them. As DNA, the CDR3 is TGTGCCTGGAGAGGGATCTCGAGGAATGAAGCTTTCTTT. Encoded protein: CAWRGISRNEAFF.

V gene TRBV15 combines with J gene TRBJ2-5; tentatively, D is TRBD1 (5 bases). Germline V gives CDR1 LNHNV, CDR2 YYDKDF (reference sequence). This CDR3 region has 15 residues. Trimming cost V 0 bases and J 0 bases, with 8 bases left between them. The CDR3 is CATSRDLGDQETQYF. DNA for the CDR3: TGTGCCACCAGCAGAGATCTAGGGGACCAAGAGACCCAGTACTTC.

V usage is TRBV11-1 and J usage is TRBJ2-1; perhaps TRBD2 as D (6 bases). The CDR3 totals 15 residues. Trimming took 10 bases from V and 0 from J, leaving 16 bases between them. CDR1 SGHAT and CDR2 FQDESV come from the germline V gene (reference sequence). The CDR3 loop is CATTPLTSSYNEQFF. CDR3 bases: TGTGCCACCACCCCCTTGACTAGCTCCTACAATGAGCAGTTCTTC.

The CDR3 protein is CASSHPGGQPQHF. CDR3 nucleotides: TGCGCCAGCAGCCATCCCGGGGGGCAGCCCCAGCATTTT. The chain links TRBV4-1 to TRBJ1-5; a possible D gene is TRBD1 (5 bases). The CDR3 runs to 13 residues. CDR1 MGHRA and CDR2 YSYEKL come from the germline V gene. The ends were cut back, 3 bases at V and 7 bases at J, with 10 bases in the middle.

This clonotype was picked up a small number of times. The V gene is TRBV28, the J gene TRBJ2-7, with 9 bases identical to TRBD1. Germline CDR1 and CDR2: MDHEN and SYDVKM. The CDR3 has 13 residues. V dropped 5 bases and J dropped 5; count of bases not matched to a gene: 4. The CDR3: CASSPTGGNEQYF. Written as DNA, the CDR3 is TGTGCCAGCAGTCCCACAGGGGGCAACGAGCAGTACTTC.

The gene calls are TRBV2 and TRBJ2-2, with TRBD2 matching 13 bases. This CDR3 is 16 amino acids long. J gave up 4 bases and V 6 bases, and 5 bases lay outside the gene matches. Germline lookup yields CDR1 SNHLY and CDR2 FYNNEI. Here the CDR3 DNA reads TGTGCCAGCAGCGCAGGACTAGCGGGGGCCACCGGGGAGCTGTTTTTT. This gives the protein CASSAGLAGATGELFF.

The count of this clonotype is one. This chain uses TRBV7-9 with TRBJ1-2; D unresolved. There are 13 residues in the CDR3. Trimming stripped 5 bases from V and 3 bases from J, with 10 bases between. Germline CDR1 and CDR2: SEHNR and FQNEAQ (reference sequence). The CDR3: CASSLTLDYGYTF. The DNA of the CDR3 is TGTGCCAGCAGCCTGACCCTGGACTATGGCTACACCTTC. Full variable domain (missing parts from reference TRBV7-9 and TRBJ1-2): DTGVSQNPRHKITKRGQNVTFRCDPISEHNRLYWYRQTLGQGPEFLTYFQNEAQLEKSRLLSDRFSAERPKGSFSTLEIQRTEQGDSAMYLCASSLTLDYGYTFGSGTRLTVV.

The J gene is TRBJ2-5, the V gene TRBV11-2, with 8 positions matching TRBD2. V trimming: 5 bases; J trimming: 2 bases; junction bases outside the gene matches: 7. The CDR3 runs 15 residues. Germline CDR1 and CDR2: SGHAT and FQNNGV. The CDR3 nucleotides read TGTGCCAGCAGCCCTACACTAGCGGAACAAGAGACCCAGTACTTC. Translated: CASSPTLAEQETQYF. The full variable domain, rest sourced from reference TRBV11-2 and TRBJ2-5, is EAGVAQSPRYKIIEKRQSVAFWCNPISGHATLYWYQQILGQGPKLLIQFQNNGVVDDSQLPKDRFSAERLKGVDSTLKIQPAKLEDSAVYLCASSPTLAEQETQYFGPGTRLLVL.

The chain couples TRBV25-1 to TRBJ1-1; D remains unclear. Per the germline V gene, CDR1 is MGHDK and CDR2 is SYGVNS. This CDR3 region has 13 residues. The ends were cut back, 3 bases at V and 4 bases at J, with 9 bases in the middle. CDR3 region: CASSEGYGTEAFF. DNA for the CDR3: TGTGCCAGCAGTGAGGGGTACGGCACTGAAGCTTTCTTT.

This sequence joins TRBV9 and TRBJ2-1, with D possibly being TRBD2 (5 bases). CDR1 is SGDLS and CDR2 is YYNGEE in the germline V gene. V lost 0 bases and J 4 bases, leaving 8 bases between the germline ends. The CDR3 is 14 residues long. The CDR3 bases are TGTGCCAGCAGCGTAGCGAGGGAATACAATGAGCAGTTCTTC. It yields the protein CASSVAREYNEQFF.

The chain couples TRBV2 to TRBJ1-3; D perhaps matches TRBD1 (5 bases). CDR1 and CDR2 from the germline V gene are SNHLY and FYNNEI. The CDR3 covers 18 residues. The germline V and J ends were trimmed by 3 bases and 1 base, with 19 bases remaining between them. The CDR3 DNA reads TGTGCCAGCAGTGACGAAGTAGGGACCATGGGTTCTGGAAACACCATATATTTT. Translated, it gives CASSDEVGTMGSGNTIYF.

A word on this clonotype: The germline gene is not matched at one end of the junction; a read error may be the cause. The chain links TRBV7-7 to TRBJ2-7; unclear D gene. Germline CDR1 SSHAT, CDR2 FNYEAQ (reference sequence). The CDR3 spans 15 residues. The CDR3 region is CASSLGMGHPYEQYF. In DNA form, the CDR3 reads TGTGCTAGCAGCTTAGGGATGGGTCACCCCTACGAGCAGTACTTC.

The genes are TRBV29-1 and TRBJ2-2; TRBD1 aligns across 9 bases. The CDR3 has 17 amino acids. Trimming cost V 0 bases and J 0 bases; bases outside gene matches: 5. CDR1 and CDR2 from the germline V gene are SQVTM and ANQGSEA. CDR3 amino acids: CSVEDGTGTTNTGELFF. The CDR3 nucleotides are TGCAGCGTTGAAGATGGGACAGGGACTACGAACACCGGGGAGCTGTTTTTT.

This sequence joins TRBV12-3 or TRBV12-4 and TRBJ1-4; no definite D call. The CDR3 totals 13 residues. Trimming left V 6 bases short and J 4 bases short, with 9 bases between. The CDR3 loop is CASSRAFNEKLFF. In nucleotides, the CDR3 is TGTGCCAGCAGCAGAGCCTTTAATGAAAAACTGTTTTTT.

The chain has TRBV4-2 and TRBJ2-3; TRBD2 agrees at 8 bases. CDR1 LGHNA and CDR2 YNFKEQ come from the germline V gene. Trimming cost V 0 bases and J 4 bases; bases outside gene matches: 6. There are 16 residues in the CDR3. The CDR3 region is CASSQESQRGSDTQYF. CDR3 nucleotides: TGTGCCAGCAGCCAAGAGTCCCAGCGGGGGTCAGATACGCAGTATTTT.

The chain combines TRBV7-8 with TRBJ2-7; the D gene is possibly TRBD1 (6 bases). V was trimmed by 3 bases and J by 7 bases, leaving 19 bases between them. The length of the CDR3 is 15 residues. The germline gives CDR1 SGHVS, CDR2 FQNEAQ. Written as DNA, the CDR3 is TGTGCCAGCAGCTTCGGACAACAGGGCTTTGGGGAGCAGTACTTC. Protein sequence: CASSFGQQGFGEQYF.

J is TRBJ1-2 and V is TRBV5-1, with TRBD1 matching over 8 bases. This CDR3 has 14 amino acids. Per germline, CDR1 SGHRS and CDR2 YFSETQ. With V trimmed by 2 bases and J by 4 bases, 4 bases remained unmatched. CDR3 protein: CASSFSGTGYGYTF. In DNA, the CDR3 is TGCGCCAGCAGCTTCTCCGGGACAGGCTATGGCTACACCTTC.